This T cell receptor (beta chain) emerged from a study of OX40 agonist ivuxolimab in advanced cancers. Whole-study results and caveats: Doses of 0.1 to 3.0 mg/kg were accompanied by clonal expansion of CD4+ and CD8+ blood T cells by week 6.

Produced via immunoSEQ multiplex PCR; TCRdb's table is partial and in-frame only. In the table there are about 66,000 clones, roughly 85% of which are singletons. Germline V lookup: CDR1 ENHRY, CDR2 SYGVKD. The CDR3 is made up of 12 amino acids. V lost 8 bases to trimming and J lost 0 bases, with 5 bases between them. Details on this clone: Its target is unknown. The same CDR3 arises from other DNA sequences in this sample as well.

The chain recombines TRBV10-3 with TRBJ1-3; no firm D call. The starting material was CD4+ or CD8+ T cells sorted from blood, obtained in a trial of the OX40 agonist ivuxolimab. The sequence was obtained from an adult with an advanced solid tumor such as melanoma, head and neck, liver or kidney cancer. CDR3 region: CAIEGSGNTIYF. The CDR3, as DNA: TGTGCCATCGAGGGCTCTGGAAACACCATATATTTT.